One sample yielded the 30 T cell receptor beta chains listed below, sequenced in a study of glioma-infiltrating T cells. The iRepertoire nested amplicon-rescue multiplex PCR amplified TCR alpha and beta CDR3s from RNA. TCRdb re-called the multiplex PCR reads with MiXCR, one entry per CDR3 protein. The sample has under 150,000 distinct CDR3 sequences; approximately 40% are singletons. The sample comprised glioma tissue, nonneoplastic brain tissue, or PBMCs (not recorded which). These receptors came from a human donor with low-grade glioma or glioblastoma, undergoing nonglioma brain surgery, or in good health (not recorded which).

This chain links TRBV6-2 or TRBV6-3 with TRBJ1-2; D remains ambiguous. Germline CDR1 MNHEY, CDR2 SVGEGT. V was trimmed by 2 bases and J by 4 bases, leaving 8 bases between them. The CDR3 spans 13 residues. The CDR3 protein is CASSYEALYGYTF. In DNA, the CDR3 is TGTGCCAGCAGTTACGAGGCACTCTATGGCTACACCTTC.

The chain recombines TRBV5-5 with TRBJ2-1, with D maybe TRBD2 (5 bases). CDR3 size: 12 residues. The germline CDR1 and CDR2 sequences are SGHKS and YYEKEE (reference sequence). With 2 bases removed from V and 10 bases from J, the gap between germline ends came to 10 bases. The CDR3 region is CASSFQTGEQFF. DNA for the CDR3: TGTGCCAGCAGCTTTCAAACGGGGGAGCAGTTCTTC.

The gene calls are TRBV28 and TRBJ2-1; 11 bases are a match to TRBD2. V lost 4 bases and J lost 3; bases outside the gene matches: 5. This CDR3 region has 16 residues. The germline V gene encodes CDR1 MDHEN and CDR2 SYDVKM. This chain's CDR3 is CASSSWTSGLYNEQFF. The CDR3 DNA follows: TGTGCCAGCAGTTCCTGGACTAGCGGGCTCTACAATGAGCAGTTCTTC.

This clonotype occurred a few times. Compared with germline, one end of the junction differs, possibly owing to a read error. The genes are TRBV15 and TRBJ2-1; 8 bases are a match to TRBD2. Germline V gene data show CDR1 as LNHNV and CDR2 as YYDKDF (reference sequence). This CDR3 comprises 16 residues. CDR3 nucleotide sequence: TGTGCCACCAGCAGATTAGCGGGAAGGACCTACGATGAGCAGTTCTTC. Its translation is CATSRLAGRTYDEQFF. Using reference TRBV15 and TRBJ2-1 for the parts outside the CDR3, the full variable domain is DAMVIQNPRYQVTQFGKPVTLSCSQTLNHNVMYWYQQKSSQAPKLLFHYYDKDFNNEADTPDNFQSRRPNTSFCFLDIRSPGLGDTAMYLCATSRLAGRTYDEQFFGPGTRLTVL.

This clonotype was counted only a few times. V gene TRBV19 combines with J gene TRBJ1-5; D uncertain. CDR1 LNHDA and CDR2 SQIVND come from the germline V gene (reference sequence). The CDR3 is 13 amino acids. Trimming left V 5 bases short and J 4 bases short, with 9 bases between. The CDR3 DNA sequence: TGTGCCAGTAGTGGGCCGGGGAATCAGCCCCAGCATTTT. It specifies CASSGPGNQPQHF.

This clonotype has just one count. The chain is built from TRBV6-5 and TRBJ2-7, with D perhaps matching TRBD1 (6 bases). The V end lost 0 bases, the J end lost 4 bases, and 13 bases lay between the germline ends. Per germline, CDR1 MNHEY and CDR2 SVGAGI. This CDR3 contains 15 residues. CDR3 DNA: TGTGCCAGCAGTTACTCGATGGGGGCCCAATACGAGCAGTACTTC. As protein: CASSYSMGAQYEQYF.

This clonotype was detected a few times. This chain uses TRBV7-9 with TRBJ2-4, with 11 bases fitting TRBD2. Losses at the gene ends were 3 bases for V and 9 bases for J; bases not matched to a gene: 10. The V gene's germline CDR1 is SEHNR and CDR2 FQNEAQ (reference sequence). The CDR3 sequence is 16 residues long. The CDR3 nucleotides are TGTGCCAGCAGCTTGGGTACTAGCGGGAGAGGGTTCATTCAGTACTTC. Residues: CASSLGTSGRGFIQYF. The whole variable domain, filled in from reference TRBV7-9 and TRBJ2-4, reads DTGVSQNPRHKITKRGQNVTFRCDPISEHNRLYWYRQTLGQGPEFLTYFQNEAQLEKSRLLSDRFSAERPKGSFSTLEIQRTEQGDSAMYLCASSLGTSGRGFIQYFGAGTRLSVL.

The V gene is TRBV7-9, the J gene TRBJ2-3; 12 bases line up with TRBD2. J lost 0 bases, V lost 2 bases, and 15 bases had no gene match. CDR3 size: 21 residues. The germline CDR1 and CDR2 sequences are SEHNR and FQNEAQ (reference sequence). The CDR3 loop reads CASSLKWGPTSGGTSTDTQYF. In DNA, the CDR3 is TGTGCCAGCAGCTTAAAGTGGGGGCCAACTAGCGGGGGGACTAGCACAGATACGCAGTATTTT.

This clonotype showed up just once. A much larger clone differs by one base, so this may be a read error. The chain joins TRBV6-2 or TRBV6-3 to TRBJ1-1, with D uncertain. The CDR3 has 14 residues. Per germline, CDR1 MNHEY and CDR2 SVGEGT. V was trimmed by 7 bases and J by 3 bases, leaving 15 bases between them. The CDR3 DNA reads TGTGCCAGCAAGGGCTCAGATCTGGACACTGAAGCTTTCTTT. Translating it yields CASKGSDLDTEAFF.

In its sample, this clonotype was seen a few times. The chain recombines TRBV19 with TRBJ2-3; D remains unclear. Germline V gene lookup returns CDR1 LNHDA and CDR2 SQIVND (reference sequence). CDR3 length: 14 residues. Trimming removed 7 bases from V and 1 base from J, with 12 bases in between. The CDR3 nucleotides read TGTGCCAGTAATCCGCAAGACGGCACAGATACGCAGTATTTT. This codes for CASNPQDGTDTQYF.

The chain uses TRBV11-1 and TRBJ2-2, with D hard to call. The ends were cut back, 4 bases at V and 5 bases at J, with 5 bases in the middle. The CDR3 spans 12 residues. Per the germline V gene, CDR1 is SGHAT and CDR2 is FQDESV (reference sequence). The CDR3 sequence is CASSSQTGELFF. The CDR3 DNA is TGTGCCAGCAGCTCGCAGACCGGGGAGCTGTTTTTT. Using reference TRBV11-1 and TRBJ2-2 for the parts outside the CDR3, the full variable domain is EAEVAQSPRYKITEKSQAVAFWCDPISGHATLYWYRQILGQGPELLVQFQDESVVDDSQLPKDRFSAERLKGVDSTLKIQPAELGDSAMYLCASSSQTGELFFGEGSRLTVL.

This sequence joins TRBV28 and TRBJ2-1, with 7 bases fitting TRBD2. This CDR3 contains 12 residues. Germline CDR1 reads MDHEN; CDR2 reads SYDVKM. Germline trimming cut 7 bases from V and 7 bases from J; bases unmatched to any gene: 4. CDR3 nucleotides: TGTGCCAGCACCGTCGGGGGGAATGAGCAGTTCTTC. Amino acid sequence: CASTVGGNEQFF.

In its sample, this clonotype was seen a few times. J is TRBJ1-5 and V is TRBV6-1; 7 nucleotides line up with TRBD1. The V and J ends lost 11 bases and 1 base, in that order; junction bases with no gene match: 2. CDR3 length equals 12 residues. CDR1 is MNHNS and CDR2 is SASEGT in the germline V gene. For the CDR3, the DNA is TGTGCCGTACAGGGGAGCAATCAGCCCCAGCATTTT. Translating gives CAVQGSNQPQHF.

The chain combines TRBV7-2 with TRBJ2-7, with TRBD1 as a possible D gene (5 bases). Trimming removed 7 bases at V and 7 bases at J, with 23 bases between. Per germline, CDR1 SGHTA and CDR2 FQGNSA. CDR3 length: 15 amino acids. CDR3 protein: CASIPGPAGNGEQYF. The CDR3 DNA sequence: TGTGCCAGCATCCCCGGGCCGGCAGGGAATGGTGAGCAGTACTTC.

This clonotype was seen only a few times. The chain links TRBV7-2 to TRBJ1-6; D is unclear. Looked up from germline, CDR1 is SGHTA and CDR2 is FQGNSA. V lost 5 bases and J 9 bases, leaving 8 bases between the germline ends. CDR3 length: 12 residues. CDR3 coding DNA: TGTGCCAGCAGCCCCTACTCTTCACCCCTCCACTTT. Protein sequence: CASSPYSSPLHF.

Of note for this clonotype: The germline gene is not matched at one end of the junction; a read error may be the cause. The V call is TRBV4-1, the J call TRBJ2-1, with a possible D match to TRBD2 (5 bases). The CDR3 spans 14 residues. Germline lookup yields CDR1 MGHRA and CDR2 YSYEKL. The DNA for the CDR3 is TGCGCCAGCAGCCCGGGGTCTACCTATAATGAGCAGTTCTTC. It translates to CASSPGSTYNEQFF.

Within the sample, this clonotype is medium-sized. The chain combines TRBV27 with TRBJ2-7; D is unresolved. The CDR3 is 14 amino acids. Germline lookup yields CDR1 MNHEY and CDR2 SMNVEV (reference sequence). V was cut by 6 bases and J by 3 bases, with 15 bases left in between. The CDR3 sequence is CASRPFAGHYEQYF. The CDR3 DNA follows: TGTGCCAGCAGACCCTTTGCAGGCCACTACGAGCAGTACTTC.

The V call is TRBV7-2, the J call TRBJ2-2; D is unclear. The CDR3 loop spans 14 amino acids. Germline V gives CDR1 SGHTA, CDR2 FQGNSA. V lost 5 bases and J lost 6, with 13 bases in between. The CDR3 DNA reads as TGTGCCAGCAGCCCCAGTTCGGCCGCCGGGGAGCTGTTTTTT. The encoded protein is CASSPSSAAGELFF.

Ten or more counts support this clonotype. V and J are TRBV29-1 and TRBJ2-5; D assignment may be TRBD1 or TRBD2 (5 bases each). V lost 6 bases, J lost 0 bases, and 8 bases lay in between. The CDR3 contains 12 residues. Germline CDR1 reads SQVTM; CDR2 reads ANQGSEA. The CDR3 sequence: CSVREYQETQYF. As DNA, the CDR3 is TGCAGCGTCAGGGAGTACCAAGAGACCCAGTACTTC.

This clonotype was counted a few times. The chain carries TRBV6-1 and TRBJ1-2; a weak D match, TRBD1 (5 bases). The CDR3 is 15 amino acids. Trimming shortened V by 5 bases and J by 2 bases, and 15 bases separated the two germline ends. Per the germline V gene, CDR1 is MNHNS and CDR2 is SASEGT. CDR3 bases: TGTGCCAGCAGTCATGCCGGGACGGGGAACTATGGCTACACCTTC. Translation: CASSHAGTGNYGYTF.

This chain joins TRBV27 and TRBJ2-1, with D maybe TRBD2 (6 bases). This CDR3 is 17 amino acids long. V lost 4 bases and J lost 0, with 16 bases in between. CDR1 is MNHEY, CDR2 SMNVEV, per germline (reference sequence). CDR3 protein: CASSSSRLDSSYNEQFF. CDR3 sequence (DNA): TGTGCCAGCAGTTCCTCACGACTAGATAGCTCCTACAATGAGCAGTTCTTC.

The chain recombines TRBV5-5 with TRBJ1-3; no clear D. The V end was cut by 0 bases, the J end by 4 bases, with 11 bases between. This CDR3 has 15 amino acids. Germline V gene sequence: CDR1 SGHKS, CDR2 YYEKEE (reference sequence). The CDR3 spells CASSLEPRAGNTIYF. In DNA form, the CDR3 reads TGTGCCAGCAGCTTGGAACCCAGAGCAGGAAACACCATATATTTT.

This clonotype occurred once. CDR3 region: CASGSGSYVDTQYF. The CDR3 DNA follows: TGTGCCAGCGGAAGCGGGAGTTACGTAGATACGCAGTATTTT. This chain uses TRBV2 with TRBJ2-3, with 8 nucleotides matching TRBD2. Trimming took 8 bases from V and 5 from J; bases not matched to a gene: 9. The CDR3 has 14 residues. Germline V gives CDR1 SNHLY, CDR2 FYNNEI.

CDR3 region: CASTEGGRGEETQYF. CDR3 sequence (DNA): TGTGCCAGCACGGAGGGCGGGAGGGGCGAAGAGACCCAGTACTTC. J is TRBJ2-5 and V is TRBV6-1; 9 nucleotides align to TRBD2. Trimming removed 7 bases from V and 3 bases from J; junction bases left unmatched: 9. Germline lookup yields CDR1 MNHNS and CDR2 SASEGT. This CDR3 is 15 amino acids long.

This clonotype has more than one count but fewer than ten. The chain carries TRBV6-1 and TRBJ2-5, with 7 positions matching TRBD1. V shed 5 bases and J 3 bases; nucleotides not matched to a gene: 9. Looked up from germline, CDR1 is MNHNS and CDR2 is SASEGT. The CDR3 is 15 residues long. CDR3 loop: CASSRPGTAKETQYF. CDR3 nucleotides: TGTGCCAGCAGTCGTCCCGGGACAGCCAAAGAGACCCAGTACTTC.

This clonotype was detected once. The J gene is TRBJ1-5, the V gene TRBV19; tentatively, D is TRBD1 (5 bases). V was cut by 1 base and J by 4 bases, with 11 bases left in between. The germline V gene has CDR1 LNHDA and CDR2 SQIVND (reference sequence). The CDR3 runs 15 residues. For the CDR3, the DNA is TGTGCCAGTAGTATAGTGGACACGTCGAATCAGCCCCAGCATTTT. Residues: CASSIVDTSNQPQHF.

The chain joins TRBV19 to TRBJ2-3, with 11 bases aligning to TRBD1. The J segment lost 4 bases and the V segment lost 3 bases, leaving 0 bases of the junction unmatched. The CDR3 has 14 amino acids. CDR1 is LNHDA, CDR2 SQIVND, per germline (reference sequence). In DNA, the CDR3 is TGTGCCAGTAGTATGGGACAGGGGGCAGATACGCAGTATTTT. It specifies CASSMGQGADTQYF.

This sequence joins TRBV6-2 or TRBV6-3 and TRBJ1-5; TRBD1 is a possible D gene (6 bases). The germline gives CDR1 MNHEY, CDR2 SVGEGT. Trimming took off 8 bases at V and 7 bases at J, with 12 bases between the two ends. CDR3 length: 12 amino acids. CDR3 sequence (DNA): TGTGCCAGCGGCAAGACAGGCCAGCCCCAGCATTTT. This codes for CASGKTGQPQHF.

The chain recombines TRBV9 with TRBJ1-3; D is uncertain. Looked up from germline, CDR1 is SGDLS and CDR2 is YYNGEE. Trimming pared 2 bases from V and 3 bases from J, leaving 6 bases between. The CDR3 covers 13 residues. CDR3 DNA: TGTGCCAGCAGCGTGACGGATGGAAACACCATATATTTT. It specifies CASSVTDGNTIYF.

This clonotype was detected a few times. The chain recombines TRBV6-1 with TRBJ1-2; D is unresolved. The CDR3 consists of 12 residues. Germline V lookup: CDR1 MNHNS, CDR2 SASEGT. Trimming removed 3 bases at V and 3 bases at J, with 5 bases between. The CDR3 coding sequence is TGTGCCAGCAGTGATGGAGACTATGGCTACACCTTC. Protein product: CASSDGDYGYTF.